The sequence of this TCR beta chain was determined in a study of glioma-infiltrating T cells. This clonotype was observed once. Its antigen is currently unknown. Whole-study results and caveats: Non-neoplastic patients had below-expected tissue-blood divergence, while all gliomas exceeded expectation.

The CDR3 loop spans 18 amino acids. V was shortened by 0 bases and J by 7 bases, with 25 bases between the two germline ends. Germline CDR1 is MGHRA and CDR2 is YSYEKL. TCR alpha and beta CDR3 regions were amplified from RNA using iRepertoire nested multiplex PCR. Tissue mRNA or PBMC total RNA, 100-400 ng, went into one-step reverse transcription and amplification. TCRdb reprocessed the multiplex PCR reads via MiXCR and lists one record per CDR3 protein. The table shows around 130,000 distinct CDR3 sequences, with 24% occurring only once. The chain joins TRBV4-1 to TRBJ2-7; D is possibly TRBD2 (5 bases). The TCR was taken from a human donor with low-grade glioma or glioblastoma, undergoing nonglioma brain surgery, or in good health (not recorded which). Material for sequencing was glioma tissue, nonneoplastic brain tissue, or PBMCs (not recorded which). CDR3 protein: CASSQDWWRRSSYNEQYV. The CDR3 DNA is TGCGCCAGCAGCCAAGATTGGTGGCGGAGGAGCTCCTACAATGAGCAGTACGTC.